The 17 T cell receptor beta chains below come from one sample, sequenced in a study of vaccination and CD4 T cells after COVID-19. TCRdb reanalysed the PCR reads using MiXCR and keeps one entry per CDR3 protein. The data hold some 16,000 distinct CDR3 sequences, with 66% observed a single time. The sequenced sample was CD4+ T cells from blood, obtained after SARS-CoV-2 vaccination. The receptor set was obtained from a human donor who had recovered from COVID-19.

This clonotype came up a few times. The rearrangement uses TRBV19 and TRBJ1-2; TRBD1 matches at 7 bases. J lost 4 bases, V lost 6 bases, and 8 bases had no gene match. The germline V gene has CDR1 LNHDA and CDR2 SQIVND (reference sequence). The CDR3 has 14 residues. The CDR3, as DNA: TGTGCCAGTAGGACAGACAGGGCAAGCTATGGCTACACCTTC. Translated: CASRTDRASYGYTF.

This chain uses TRBV6-1 with TRBJ1-1, with 10 bases that match TRBD1. This CDR3 contains 12 residues. The V segment lost 6 bases and the J segment 12 bases; nucleotides outside the gene matches: 7. CDR1 and CDR2 from the germline V gene are MNHNS and SASEGT. CDR3 residues: CASSTDRGRTFF. The CDR3 DNA is TGTGCCAGCAGCACCGACAGGGGGCGAACTTTCTTT.

The chain combines TRBV7-2 with TRBJ2-7; D is perhaps TRBD1 or TRBD2 (5 bases each). CDR3 length: 15 amino acids. Between the trimmed V and J ends, which lost 5 bases and 5 bases, there was a span of 19 bases. Germline assignment: CDR1 SGHTA and CDR2 FQGNSA. The CDR3 spells CASSPFPRGRDEQYF. CDR3 DNA sequence: TGTGCCAGCAGCCCCTTTCCCCGGGGCCGCGACGAGCAGTACTTC.

This clonotype was seen a single time. The chain recombines TRBV10-3 with TRBJ1-6; a possible D gene is TRBD1 (5 bases). Germline V gives CDR1 ENHRY, CDR2 SYGVKD. Trimming left V 9 bases short and J 6 bases short, with 12 bases between. The CDR3 is made up of 13 amino acids. The CDR3 DNA is TGTGCCATTTCAGGGACTGGTAATTCACCCCTCCACTTT. It yields the protein CAISGTGNSPLHF.

In this sample, this clonotype turned up a few times. This sequence joins TRBV12-3 or TRBV12-4 and TRBJ2-3; 11 bases match TRBD1. V was clipped by 6 bases and J by 3 bases; unmatched bases: 2. There are 14 residues in the CDR3. CDR3 protein: CASRGTGGTDTQYF. CDR3 in DNA: TGTGCCAGCAGGGGGACAGGGGGTACAGATACGCAGTATTTT.

In the case of this clonotype: Mismatch with germline at one junction end may stem from a read error. The chain uses TRBV30 and TRBJ2-3; no definite D call. Per germline, CDR1 GTSNPN and CDR2 SVGIG (reference sequence). This CDR3 spans 11 amino acids. CDR3 amino acids: CAWSVQTTRYF. The CDR3 DNA reads as TGTGCCTGGAGTGTCCAAACCACGCGGTATTTT.

The chain has TRBV27 and TRBJ2-2; D is uncertain. Germline V lookup: CDR1 MNHEY, CDR2 SMNVEV (reference sequence). Deletions cut 3 bases from V and 1 base from J, with 3 bases between. The CDR3 is made up of 13 amino acids. CDR3 amino acids: CASSFQNTGELFF. The CDR3 DNA sequence: TGTGCCAGCAGTTTCCAGAACACCGGGGAGCTGTTTTTT.

This clonotype has only a few counts. The chain recombines TRBV4-2 with TRBJ1-2; TRBD1 matches 8 bases. J lost 5 bases, V lost 0 bases, and 8 bases had no gene match. Germline assignment: CDR1 LGHNA and CDR2 YNFKEQ. This CDR3 spans 16 amino acids. The CDR3 DNA reads TGTGCCAGCAGCCAAGACCGGGCCAGGGGGCCGTATGGCTACACCTTC. Protein product: CASSQDRARGPYGYTF.

J is TRBJ1-2 and V is TRBV9; D call uncertain. The CDR3 contains 16 residues. Germline assignment: CDR1 SGDLS and CDR2 YYNGEE. The V end was cut by 0 bases, the J end by 1 base, with 13 bases between. Written as DNA, the CDR3 is TGTGCCAGCAGCGTAGGGCCCGGGGAGAGTAACTATGGCTACACCTTC. Encoded protein: CASSVGPGESNYGYTF.

The gene calls are TRBV7-6 and TRBJ2-1, with 9 bases identical to TRBD2. CDR1 SGHVS and CDR2 FNYEAQ come from the germline V gene. The CDR3 sequence is 15 residues long. V was clipped by 6 bases and J by 7 bases; unmatched bases: 10. CDR3 bases: TGTGCCAGCAGTTCAGTAGCGGGAGCGCGGAATGAGCAGTTCTTC. The encoded protein is CASSSVAGARNEQFF.

This rearrangement joins TRBV7-2 to TRBJ1-5, with no clear D. The CDR3 is 13 residues long. The germline V gene encodes CDR1 SGHTA and CDR2 FQGNSA. V was shortened by 1 base and J by 3 bases, with 4 bases between the two germline ends. The CDR3, as DNA: TGTGCCAGCAGCTTAGGTCCCAATCAGCCCCAGCATTTT. This gives the protein CASSLGPNQPQHF.

This clonotype was detected only once. The chain uses TRBV29-1 and TRBJ2-2; no reliable D call. V was clipped by 3 bases and J by 0 bases, with 5 bases between them. This CDR3 is 13 amino acids long. Germline V gene data show CDR1 as SQVTM and CDR2 as ANQGSEA. CDR3 nucleotides: TGCAGCGTTGACGGCTCGAACACCGGGGAGCTGTTTTTT. Translation gives CSVDGSNTGELFF.

This rearrangement joins TRBV21-1 to TRBJ1-2. TRBV21-1 counts as a pseudogene. The CDR3 contains 14 residues. CDR3 sequence reads: CASSKWEGNYGYTF. The CDR3 bases are TGTGCCAGCAGCAAATGGGAAGGGAACTATGGCTACACCTTC.

The gene calls are TRBV20-1 and TRBJ1-1, with D possibly being TRBD1 (5 bases). Germline V gene lookup returns CDR1 DFQATT and CDR2 SNEGSKA (reference sequence). The CDR3 covers 13 residues. V lost 5 bases, J lost 1 base, and 11 bases lay in between. CDR3 coding DNA: TGCAGTGCTTTCGGGACGGGGAACACTGAAGCTTTCTTT. This encodes CSAFGTGNTEAFF.

This clonotype was recorded a few times. The chain couples TRBV6-1 to TRBJ1-2, with TRBD1 matching over 9 bases. J lost 0 bases, V lost 6 bases, and 5 bases had no gene match. This CDR3 region has 15 residues. CDR1 MNHNS and CDR2 SASEGT come from the germline V gene. This CDR3 is CASSGGQGANYGYTF. The CDR3 DNA is TGTGCCAGCAGCGGGGGACAGGGAGCTAACTATGGCTACACCTTC.

This chain links TRBV7-3 with TRBJ2-5; maybe TRBD1 (5 bases). Germline assignment: CDR1 SGHTA and CDR2 FQGTGA. Trimming stripped 4 bases from V and 2 bases from J, with 8 bases between. CDR3 length: 13 amino acids. CDR3 nucleotides: TGTGCCAGCAGCTCCGCAGGGCAAGAGACCCAGTACTTC. Its protein is CASSSAGQETQYF.

This clonotype was recorded a few times. The gene calls are TRBV20-1 and TRBJ2-5, with D possibly TRBD2 on 5 matching bases. The germline V and J ends were trimmed by 1 base and 1 base, with 7 bases remaining between them. Germline CDR1 is DFQATT and CDR2 is SNEGSKA (reference sequence). The CDR3 has 13 residues. The DNA for the CDR3 is TGCAGTGCTAGAGGAGGGATCCAAGAGACCCAGTACTTC. This codes for CSARGGIQETQYF.